This TCR beta chain was recovered during a study of blood T cell repertoires in COVID-19 (dated by TCRdb to about 2020). About the investigation overall: The collaborator samples originated in the United States, Italy and Spain and spanned the acute and convalescent phases of COVID-19. The repertoires were released in a freely available public database intended as a resource for research on the immune response to SARS-CoV-2. Subjects who had been exposed to COVID-19, were actively infected with it, or had recovered from it provided the deeply sampled blood TCRbeta repertoires that made up the dataset. The prospective study material was composed of cDNA or gDNA derived from T cells, B-cell-depleted T cells, or PBMCs. The sample metadata nearly always contained a de-identified subject ID, COVID-19 status, age in years and sex. Samples came from the ongoing ImmuneRACE study (first 160 participants) plus 1,254 subjects from 6 global collaborators. HLA class I and class II types, where available, came from metadata supplied by the sample provider rather than from assay-based typing.

The count of this clone is one. Its antigen specificity is not known. No base qualities exist here, and no much larger clone lies one base off it. The study at large found these results: The quantity of clinical and demographic metadata differed by source and by participant and was supplied without curation.

The CDR3, cysteine through phenylalanine, is 15 amino acids long. Just CDR3 DNA is preserved here, 45 bases in frame from base 1. Germline trimming amounts to 5 bases on V and 11 bases on J, with 11 as the count of junction bases outside the gene matches. As encoded in the germline V gene, CDR1 is SGHTA while CDR2 is FQGNSA. The collaborating institutions used their own protocols to collect whole blood in K2EDTA tubes. Collaborator samples were shipped for TCRbeta analysis as frozen whole blood, isolated PBMCs, or DNA extracted from either sample type. TCRbeta CDR3 regions were amplified from genomic DNA using the immunoSEQ Assay, a bias-controlled multiplex PCR. Regarding the original processing steps: The number of nucleated cells in each sample was estimated from the amplification of reference gene primers within the assay. To quantify the absolute abundance of each unique TCRbeta CDR3 rearrangement, sequence reads were collapsed and filtered. Productive Simpson clonality was computed per sample as the square root of Simpson's diversity index over productive rearrangements. This is the immuneACCESS table as TCRdb keeps it, with only in-frame sequences that have V and J called. A part of the clones is gone; compared with another copy, unresolved V genes explain less than half, and the rest is unexplained. That table supplies the V and J calls and clone size; D and trimming were determined from the DNA. The sample table holds 65,000 to 90,000 clones, of which around 80% were seen once. Less than 30% of the sample is in the top ten clones.

The V and J genes are TRBV7-2 and TRBJ1-6, and 8 bases in between align with TRBD1. The sequencing sample was made of peripheral blood. The source of this sequence is a man aged 55 to 70 with active or convalescent COVID-19. The CDR3 region: CASSLSGQGGAPLHF. The DNA reads as follows: TGTGCCAGCAGCCTTAGTGGACAGGGAGGGGCACCCCTCCACTTT. The full variable domain, completed from the reference TRBV7-2 and TRBJ1-6 proteins outside the CDR3, reads GAGVSQSPSNKVTEKGKDVELRCDPISGHTALYWYRQSLGQGLEFLIYFQGNSAPDKSGLPSDRFSAERTGGSVSTLTIQRTQQEDSAVYLCASSLSGQGGAPLHFGNGTRLTVT.